This TCR beta chain originates from a study of cytotoxic CD8 clonotypes in ibrutinib-treated CLL (dated by TCRdb to the early 2020s). In the study overall: The cohort was composed of more than ten relapsed/refractory and approximately 16 treatment-naive patients; IGHV unmutated status was identified in roughly 18 patients. Longitudinal samples were obtainable from about 30% of the roughly 90 participants in the trial. The response samples were drawn at a median of roughly twelve months into treatment, with a range of about 6 to 36 months. Cryopreserved peripheral blood mononuclear cells were obtained before treatment, at response, and at either sustained remission or disease progression. On average, each sample yielded 250,000 to 300,000 productive templates and roughly 95,000 productive rearrangements. Responses were partial in approximately 24 patients and complete in 2; after median around 65 months follow-up, some 14 stayed in remission and some twelve progressed. Points the paper makes about the study in general: Baseline clonality was found to be higher than that of age-matched healthy donors and was strongly correlated with circulating CD8+ T-cell counts. Sampling times were not matched between sustained-remission and progressing patients, and lymph node repertoires were not studied. Clonality rose at ibrutinib response, remained stable during sustained remission, and dropped back toward baseline at progression. Public clonotypes were found to be uncommon and were observed to contract or remain stable during treatment; the increase in clonality was shown to reflect expansion of private clonotypes at ibrutinib response.

CDR1 LNHDA and CDR2 SQIVND were looked up in the germline V gene (reference sequence). The cysteine opens and the phenylalanine closes a CDR3 of 13 amino acids. Only the CDR3 region is kept as DNA, spanning 39 bases read in frame from base 1. Deletion took 4 bases off V and 0 bases off J, with a span of 6 bases between the germline ends. For TCR beta library preparation, 2 to 2.5 micrograms of genomic DNA were isolated from cryopreserved PBMCs. Longitudinal blood samples from CLL patients on ibrutinib monotherapy underwent high-throughput TCR beta sequencing. The patients took part in an open-label, single-center phase 2 trial of ibrutinib monotherapy. This clone was seen a few times. Its binding antigen is unknown. No much larger clone is present one base from it, and per-base qualities are unavailable. The goal of deep resolution MiSeq sequencing was a depth between 1 in 1 million and 1 in 200,000 T cells, and coverage averaged 10x per clonotype. The immunoSEQ hsTCRB Kit was used to generate TCR beta libraries. The original pipeline was this. ImmunoSEQ Data Assistant and ImmunoSEQ Analyzer were used for data analysis, and V, D and J genes were assigned according to IMGT definitions. Clonality, with values ranging from 0 to 1, was calculated as one minus the normalized Shannon entropy of productive rearrangement frequencies. Public clonotype analysis was restricted to overrepresented clonotypes comprising at least 0.05% of each patient's repertoire. Approximately 13 age-matched healthy donor repertoires from immuneACCESS served as clonality controls. The source is immuneACCESS, and TCRdb retained only in-frame sequences with V and J called. Part of the clones is not carried over; for the studies checked, unresolved V genes explain less than half of this, and the remainder is unexplained. V, J and clone size are those of that table, while D and trimming were read from the DNA. The sample records more than 12,000 clones, roughly 70% of which are singletons. About 5.5% of the sample is taken by the ten largest.

The chain links TRBV19 with TRBJ2-5, with no D gene named confidently. This receptor was identified in a human donor with chronic lymphocytic leukemia. The input for sequencing was PBMCs, taken before ibrutinib treatment. Read as DNA, the sequence is TGTGCCAGTAGTAGTCAGCACCAAGAGACCCAGTACTTC. It translates to CASSSQHQETQYF.